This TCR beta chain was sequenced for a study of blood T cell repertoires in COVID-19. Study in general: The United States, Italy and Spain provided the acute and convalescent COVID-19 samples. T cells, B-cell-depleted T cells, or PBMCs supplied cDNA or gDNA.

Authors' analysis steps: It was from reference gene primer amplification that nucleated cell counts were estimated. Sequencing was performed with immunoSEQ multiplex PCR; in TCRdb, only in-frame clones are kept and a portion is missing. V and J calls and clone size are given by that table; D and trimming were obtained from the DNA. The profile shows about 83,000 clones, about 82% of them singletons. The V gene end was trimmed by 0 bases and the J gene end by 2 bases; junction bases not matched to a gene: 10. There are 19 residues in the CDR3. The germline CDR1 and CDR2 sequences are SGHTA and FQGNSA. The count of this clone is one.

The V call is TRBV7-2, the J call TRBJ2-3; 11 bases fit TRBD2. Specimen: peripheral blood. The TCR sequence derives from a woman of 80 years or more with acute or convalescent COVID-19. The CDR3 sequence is CASSLALPGLAANTDTQYF. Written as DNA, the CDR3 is TGTGCCAGCAGCTTAGCCCTGCCGGGACTAGCGGCCAACACAGATACGCAGTATTTT.